This T cell receptor beta chain was obtained from a study of cytomegalovirus exposure and HLA in healthy donors. Study-level background: There were 85 million or so unique TCRs (from HLA-typed donors) in an early data release.

60 Vbeta and 13 Jbeta primers were used in PCR. TCRdb's copy holds only in-frame clones and misses some; the assay was immunoSEQ multiplex PCR. The sample contains fewer than 200,000 clones, approximately 82% of which appear only once. Study observations and caveats: The investigators catalogued some 150 TCR beta chains as cytomegalovirus-associated.

This clone has more than one count but fewer than ten. The antigen is unknown. With 3 bases removed from V and 8 bases from J, the gap between germline ends came to 10 bases. Germline V gene lookup returns CDR1 SQVTM and CDR2 ANQGSEA. The CDR3 extends over 12 amino acids. The receptor's source is a male donor in good health and CMV-seronegative. This sequence joins TRBV29-1 and TRBJ1-4; weak D call: TRBD1 (5 bases). The sample was PBMCs. CDR3 coding DNA: TGCAGCGTTGACAGGGTGGGGGAAAAACTGTTTTTT. It translates to CSVDRVGEKLFF.